This record covers a single T cell receptor (beta chain). Its specificity is unknown. The entry originates in a study of T cell responses to AZD1222 COVID-19 vaccine. Study details: Combined were second doses at about 4 or about 12 weeks. The study's findings and limits: Among vaccine-associated CD4 TCRs, coverage spanned spike, with dominance at 160-218 and 743-854. A rise in Spike-specific TCR breadth and depth followed two AZD1222 doses. Clonal diversity may have been underestimated in mostly white British donors.

Produced via immunoSEQ multiplex PCR; TCRdb's table is partial and in-frame only. Among 72,000 or so clones listed, 85% were seen once. The CDR3 length is 16 residues. Germline V gene lookup returns CDR1 MNHNS and CDR2 SASEGT. J was trimmed by 7 bases and V by 4 bases; bases with no gene match: 15. This sequence joins TRBV6-1 and TRBJ1-2, with TRBD1 matching 7 bases. The sequence came from an adult in good health. Sequences were derived from peripheral blood, sampled on day 0 of AZD1222 vaccination. The chain's CDR3 is CASSGALGTVEPGYTF. The CDR3 nucleotides are TGTGCCAGCAGTGGGGCCCTGGGGACAGTAGAACCTGGCTACACCTTC.